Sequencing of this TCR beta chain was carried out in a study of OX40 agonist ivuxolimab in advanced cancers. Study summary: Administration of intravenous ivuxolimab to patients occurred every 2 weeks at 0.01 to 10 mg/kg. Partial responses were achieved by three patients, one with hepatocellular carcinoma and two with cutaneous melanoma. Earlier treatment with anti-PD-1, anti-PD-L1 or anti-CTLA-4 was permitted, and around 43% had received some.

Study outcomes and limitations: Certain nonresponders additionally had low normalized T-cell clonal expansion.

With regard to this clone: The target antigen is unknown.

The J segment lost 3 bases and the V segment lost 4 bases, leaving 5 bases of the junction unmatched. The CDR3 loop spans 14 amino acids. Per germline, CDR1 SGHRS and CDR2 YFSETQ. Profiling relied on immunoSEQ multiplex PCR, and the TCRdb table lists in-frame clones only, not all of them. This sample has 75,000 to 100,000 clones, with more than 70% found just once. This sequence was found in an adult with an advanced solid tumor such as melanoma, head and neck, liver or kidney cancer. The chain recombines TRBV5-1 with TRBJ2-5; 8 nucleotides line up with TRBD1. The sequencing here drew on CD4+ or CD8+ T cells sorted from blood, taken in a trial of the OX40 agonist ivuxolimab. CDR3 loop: CASSPGTGEETQYF. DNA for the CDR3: TGCGCCAGCAGCCCCGGGACAGGAGAAGAGACCCAGTACTTC. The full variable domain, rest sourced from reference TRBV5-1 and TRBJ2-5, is KAGVTQTPRYLIKTRGQQVTLSCSPISGHRSVSWYQQTPGQGLQFLFEYFSETQRNKGNFPGRFSGRQFSNSRSEMNVSTLELGDSALYLCASSPGTGEETQYFGPGTRLLVL.